This TCR beta chain was identified in a study of cytomegalovirus exposure and HLA in healthy donors. Study background: Early release data held 85 million to 95 million unique TCRs from HLA-typed donors.

Germline V gene lookup returns CDR1 MGHRA and CDR2 YSYEKL. The V and J ends lost 3 bases and 4 bases respectively, with 16 bases between them. CDR3 length equals 15 residues. Study-wide findings and caveats: Most CMV-associated TCR beta chains appeared HLA-restricted in a later analysis.

Of note for this clone: The target antigen is unknown.

This PCR relied on a set of 60 Vbeta primers and 13 Jbeta primers. TCRdb keeps only in-frame clones here, not all; method: immunoSEQ multiplex PCR. The listing contains around 100,000 clones. The receptor's source is a man aged 50-60 years in good health and CMV-seronegative. The source material was PBMCs. V gene TRBV4-1 combines with J gene TRBJ2-7, with D tentatively TRBD2 (5 bases). Here the CDR3 DNA reads TGCGCCAGCAGCCAGAGCCGGAGCGGAGCATACGAGCAGTACTTC. Translation gives CASSQSRSGAYEQYF.